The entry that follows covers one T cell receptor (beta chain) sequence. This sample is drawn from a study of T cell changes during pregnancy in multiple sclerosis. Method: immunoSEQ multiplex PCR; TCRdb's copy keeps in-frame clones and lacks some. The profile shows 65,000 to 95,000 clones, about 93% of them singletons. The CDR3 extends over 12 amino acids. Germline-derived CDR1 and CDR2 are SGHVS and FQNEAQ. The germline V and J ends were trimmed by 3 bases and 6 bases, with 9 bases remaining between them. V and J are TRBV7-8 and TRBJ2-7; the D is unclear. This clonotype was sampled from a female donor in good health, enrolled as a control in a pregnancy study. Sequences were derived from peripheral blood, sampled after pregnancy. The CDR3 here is CASSLRNSEQYF. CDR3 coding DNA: TGTGCCAGCAGCTTGAGGAATAGCGAGCAGTACTTC. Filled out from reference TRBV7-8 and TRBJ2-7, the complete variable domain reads GAGVSQSPRYKVAKRGQDVALRCDPISGHVSLFWYQQALGQGPEFLTYFQNEAQLDKSGLPSDRFFAERPEGSVSTLKIQRTQQEDSAVYLCASSLRNSEQYFGPGTRLTVT.